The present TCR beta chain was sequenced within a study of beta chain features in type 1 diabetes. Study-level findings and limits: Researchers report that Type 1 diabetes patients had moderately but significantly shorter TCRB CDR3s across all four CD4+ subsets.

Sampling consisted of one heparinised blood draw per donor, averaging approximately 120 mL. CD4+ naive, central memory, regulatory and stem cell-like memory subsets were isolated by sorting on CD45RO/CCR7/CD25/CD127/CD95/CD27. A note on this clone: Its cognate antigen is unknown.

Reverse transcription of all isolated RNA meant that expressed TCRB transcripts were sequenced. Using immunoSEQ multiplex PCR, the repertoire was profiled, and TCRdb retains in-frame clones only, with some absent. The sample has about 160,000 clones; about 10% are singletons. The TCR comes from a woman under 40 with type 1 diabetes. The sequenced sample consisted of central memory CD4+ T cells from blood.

CDR3 sequence (DNA): TGTGCCAGTAGTACGGGAAAGAACACCGGGGAGCTGTTTTTT. Translating gives CASSTGKNTGELFF. The rearrangement joins TRBV19 to TRBJ2-2; TRBD2 is a possible D gene (5 bases). V was trimmed by 4 bases and J by 1 base, leaving 7 bases between them. Germline V gene lookup returns CDR1 LNHDA and CDR2 SQIVND (reference sequence). This CDR3 has 14 amino acids.